Following are 8 T cell receptor beta chains from one sample sequenced in a study of blood T cell repertoires in COVID-19. The repertoire was sequenced with immunoSEQ multiplex PCR; TCRdb's copy has only in-frame clones and lacks some. The sample includes 130,000 to 150,000 clones, roughly 81% seen only once; the top ten take approximately 9.2%. Sequencing was performed on peripheral blood. These receptors all stem from a human donor with acute or convalescent COVID-19. The donor label of this sample is uncertain.

The chain carries TRBV30 and TRBJ1-4; no clear D gene. V was clipped by 2 bases and J by 3 bases, with 10 bases between them. The germline gives CDR1 GTSNPN, CDR2 SVGIG (reference sequence). The CDR3 has 14 amino acids. The CDR3 region is CAWSREFPNEKLFF. CDR3 nucleotide sequence: TGTGCCTGGAGTAGGGAGTTTCCTAATGAAAAACTGTTTTTT.

The chain has TRBV15 and TRBJ2-3, with TRBD1 as a possible D gene (5 bases). CDR1 is LNHNV, CDR2 YYDKDF, per germline (reference sequence). Trimming took off 5 bases at V and 5 bases at J, with 20 bases between the two ends. This CDR3 is 16 amino acids long. This chain's CDR3 is CATSATWGPDRDTQYF. Written as DNA, the CDR3 is TGTGCCACCAGCGCCACATGGGGCCCTGACAGAGATACGCAGTATTTT.

The chain recombines TRBV14 with TRBJ2-1; weak D call: TRBD1 (6 bases). The ends were cut back, 1 base at V and 7 bases at J, with 11 bases in the middle. This CDR3 spans 14 amino acids. Germline V gene data show CDR1 as SGHDN and CDR2 as FVKESK. CDR3 sequence reads: CASSQVTGLNEQFF. CDR3 sequence (DNA): TGTGCCAGCAGCCAAGTTACAGGGTTAAATGAGCAGTTCTTC.

The CDR3 loop reads CASSFEGGTEAFF. The CDR3 nucleotides read TGTGCCAGCAGCTTCGAGGGAGGCACTGAAGCTTTCTTT. The chain employs TRBV7-9 and TRBJ1-1; no definite D call. Germline CDR1 is SEHNR and CDR2 is FQNEAQ (reference sequence). This CDR3 is built from 13 residues. The germline V and J ends were trimmed by 3 bases and 4 bases, with 9 bases remaining between them.

V and J are TRBV19 and TRBJ2-7; D may be TRBD2 (6 bases). The CDR3 runs 15 residues. Trimming removed 3 bases at V and 5 bases at J, with 17 bases between. CDR1 and CDR2 from the germline V gene are LNHDA and SQIVND (reference sequence). The CDR3 sequence is CASSIGSAAGNEQYF. Here the CDR3 DNA reads TGTGCCAGTAGTATTGGGTCAGCAGCGGGTAACGAGCAGTACTTC.

The V call is TRBV27, the J call TRBJ1-5, with 8 positions matching TRBD1. CDR1 is MNHEY and CDR2 is SMNVEV in the germline V gene (reference sequence). The CDR3 spans 15 residues. V shed 6 bases and J 3 bases; nucleotides not matched to a gene: 7. CDR3 coding DNA: TGTGCCAGCAGCCCCACAGGGGGGGACAATCAGCCCCAGCATTTT. It specifies CASSPTGGDNQPQHF.

The V call is TRBV20-1, the J call TRBJ2-3; 9 bases fit TRBD2. With 3 bases clipped from V and 5 bases from J, the junction kept 12 bases outside the gene matches. CDR1 is DFQATT, CDR2 SNEGSKA, per germline (reference sequence). The CDR3 has 16 residues. CDR3 DNA sequence: TGCAGTGCTAGTGGGGTGGCGGGGGGGCTCTTAGATACGCAGTATTTT. Protein: CSASGVAGGLLDTQYF.

In regard to this clone: The junction departs from germline at one end; a sequencing error may be responsible. The CDR3, as DNA: TGTGCCACCAGGAGAGGCAGGGCTAACTATGGCTACACCTTC. This encodes CATRRGRANYGYTF. The rearrangement uses TRBV15 and TRBJ1-2; TRBD1 might be the D (5 bases). CDR1 LNHNV and CDR2 YYDKDF come from the germline V gene (reference sequence). CDR3 length equals 14 residues.